The rows below give T cell receptor beta chains drawn from one sample of a study of shared clonotypes between healthy human individuals. Using immunoSEQ multiplex PCR, the repertoire was profiled, and TCRdb retains in-frame clones only, with some absent. The table shows roughly 1.5 million clones, with under 99% occurring only once. Sequencing was performed on naive CD4+ T cells sorted from blood. Receptors originate from a man aged 25 to 45 in good health. CDR3s include the opening cysteine and the closing phenylalanine or tryptophan. D genes are given only for firm matches. Clone size, where shown, is once, few, many, or a class for clones that have expanded.

cdr3_nt cdr3_aa v_call clone_size cdr3_length d_call j_call
TGTGCCAGCGGAGGGCGGAAGGGGGGTTACACAGATACGCAGTATTTT CASGGRKGGYTDTQYF TRBV15 once 16 . TRBJ2-3
TGCGCCAGCAGCGCTCGGGACTCCTACCGAGAGACCCAGTACTTC CASSARDSYRETQYF TRBV5-1 . 15 . TRBJ2-5
TGTGCCAGCAGCCAAGATTTGCTGGAGGACAATCAGCCCCAGCATTTT CASSQDLLEDNQPQHF TRBV4-2 . 16 . TRBJ1-5
TGTGCCAGCAGTTACAACCAGCCCACCTACGAGCAGTACTTC CASSYNQPTYEQYF TRBV6-6 . 14 . TRBJ2-7
TGTGCCATCAGTGAGTCGGGGCTAGCGGGACTCTACGAGCAGTACTTC CAISESGLAGLYEQYF TRBV10-3 . 16 TRBD2 TRBJ2-7
TGCGCCAGCAGCTTGGGTCGCAGGTTCTCTGGGGCCAACGTCCTGACTTTC CASSLGRRFSGANVLTF TRBV5-1 . 17 . TRBJ2-6
TGTGCCAGTAGCCACCTCCTTGGGGGGGGAGAGCAGTACTTC CASSHLLGGGEQYF TRBV19 . 14 TRBD2 TRBJ2-7
TGTGCCAGCAGCGTGACCGGGACAGGGAGCGAGCAGTACTTC CASSVTGTGSEQYF TRBV5-5 . 14 TRBD1 TRBJ2-7
TGCGCCAGCAGCTCAGGACAGGGGGTCGTGCTGCAGTACTTC CASSSGQGVVLQYF TRBV5-1 . 14 TRBD1 TRBJ2-7
TGCGCCAGCAGGGATAACCTGGGGGGCTATGAGCAGTTCTTC CASRDNLGGYEQFF TRBV10-2 . 14 . TRBJ2-1
TGTGCCATCAGTGAGGCATACCCCACAGATACGCAGTATTTT CAISEAYPTDTQYF TRBV10-3 . 14 . TRBJ2-3
TGTGCCAGCTCGCTTGGACTAGCGGGAGCCGGCGGGGAGCTGTTTTTT CASSLGLAGAGGELFF TRBV18 . 16 TRBD2 TRBJ2-2
TGTGCCAGCACGTTATTGACTAGCGGGATGGGGCCTAGCACAGATACGCAGTATTTT CASTLLTSGMGPSTDTQYF TRBV11-2 once 19 TRBD2 TRBJ2-3
TGTGCCAGCAGCCCACTCGCAGGGGAGGTGAACGAGCAGTACTTC CASSPLAGEVNEQYF TRBV5-4 . 15 . TRBJ2-7
TGCAGCGTAGGGGATCTTGAACTCTACGAGCAGTACTTC CSVGDLELYEQYF TRBV29-1 once 13 . TRBJ2-7
TGTGCCAGCAGTATGGAGGTGTACGAGCAGTACTTC CASSMEVYEQYF TRBV2 once 12 . TRBJ2-7
TGTGCCAGTAGTGCTCAGGTGGGGGGCAATCAGCCCCAGCATTTT CASSAQVGGNQPQHF TRBV19 . 15 . TRBJ1-5
TGTGCCAGCAGAGCTTCAGAAGCCAAAAACATTCAGTACTTC CASRASEAKNIQYF TRBV2 . 14 . TRBJ2-4
TGTGCCAGCAGTGAGACAGCTCTCTATGGCTACACCTTC CASSETALYGYTF TRBV2 . 13 . TRBJ1-2
TGTGCCAGCAGCGTAGGACAGGAGTTGCAGCCCCAGCATTTT CASSVGQELQPQHF TRBV9 . 14 . TRBJ1-5
TGCAGCGTTGTGTCCGGGGGAGAGACCCAGTACTTC CSVVSGGETQYF TRBV29-1 . 12 . TRBJ2-5
TGTGCCAGCAGCCCCGAAACTGACTCTGGAAACACCATATATTTT CASSPETDSGNTIYF TRBV9 . 15 . TRBJ1-3
TGTGCCAGCAGCCCCCGTGGAGCAGAAGCCAAAAACATTCAGTACTTC CASSPRGAEAKNIQYF TRBV4-2 once 16 . TRBJ2-4
TGTGCCAGCAGCTCGGACCGGCGGGAGCAGTACTTC CASSSDRREQYF TRBV28 . 12 . TRBJ2-7
TGCGCCAGCAGCCAAGACGGGTCGGGAGGGCCCAGAGAGTATGAGCAGTTCTTC CASSQDGSGGPREYEQFF TRBV4-1 . 18 TRBD2 TRBJ2-1
TGTGCCAGCAGCTTAGGACAGCGGTCCTCCTACAATGAGCAGTTCTTC CASSLGQRSSYNEQFF TRBV7-8 . 16 . TRBJ2-1
TGCGCCAGCAGCTTGTTCGGGACTACATCCTACGAGCAGTACTTC CASSLFGTTSYEQYF TRBV5-1 . 15 TRBD2 TRBJ2-7
TGCGCCAGCAGACGAGCGGGAGGCCCCGGGGAGCTGTTTTTT CASRRAGGPGELFF TRBV5-1 . 14 TRBD2 TRBJ2-2
TGTGCCAGCAGTGTAACTCGCCGGGGAGCGGGAGCGTCAGATACGCAGTATTTT CASSVTRRGAGASDTQYF TRBV2 . 18 TRBD2 TRBJ2-3
TGCGCCAGCAATAATCTGACAGCCTCCTACGAGCAGTACTTC CASNNLTASYEQYF TRBV10-1 . 14 . TRBJ2-7
TGTGCCAGCTCTGCGTCTCGGACAGGGACCGAGCAGTACTTC CASSASRTGTEQYF TRBV18 . 14 TRBD1 TRBJ2-7
TGCGCCAGCAGCCCCGGACTAGCGGGAGGGAGCACAGATACGCAGTATTTT CASSPGLAGGSTDTQYF TRBV5-1 . 17 TRBD2 TRBJ2-3
TGCGCCAGCAGCTACCACAGGGGGCGAGACAATGAGCAGTTCTTC CASSYHRGRDNEQFF TRBV5-1 . 15 TRBD1 TRBJ2-1
TGTGCCAGCAGCCTGGGACCCCTAAGTGGGCAGTTCTTC CASSLGPLSGQFF TRBV11-3 . 13 . TRBJ2-1
TGTGCCACCAACCTGAAAGAGACCCAGTACTTC CATNLKETQYF TRBV7-9 once 11 . TRBJ2-5
TGTGCCAGTAGTACGACATTCGACAATGCGCAGTTCTTC CASSTTFDNAQFF TRBV19 . 13 . TRBJ2-1
TGCGCCAGCAGCTTCGGACTAGCCGACTCCTACGAGCAGTACTTC CASSFGLADSYEQYF TRBV5-1 . 15 TRBD2 TRBJ2-7
TGTGCCAGCAGCCTAGGACAGGGTATCGACGAGCAGTACTTC CASSLGQGIDEQYF TRBV7-9 . 14 TRBD1 TRBJ2-7
TGTGCCAGCAAGCTTCAGTTAATGAACACTGAAGCTTTCTTT CASKLQLMNTEAFF TRBV6-6 . 14 . TRBJ1-1
TGTGCCATCACCCCTCAAGGGAACACTGAAGCTTTCTTT CAITPQGNTEAFF TRBV10-3 . 13 . TRBJ1-1
TGTGCCAGCAGCGGGCGTGGTGGTGGTGTTGAGACCCAGTACTTC CASSGRGGGVETQYF TRBV9 . 15 . TRBJ2-5
TGTGCCACCAGCAGAGATCTAGGGGGGACCTACGAGCAGTACTTC CATSRDLGGTYEQYF TRBV15 . 15 . TRBJ2-7
TGTGCCAGCAGTTTGGGGTGGGGGCGCCAGCCCCAGCATTTT CASSLGWGRQPQHF TRBV28 . 14 . TRBJ1-5
TGTGCCAGAGAACAGGGAAACACCGGGGAGCTGTTTTTT CAREQGNTGELFF TRBV2 once 13 . TRBJ2-2
TGTGCCAGCAGCTTAAGCGGACAAGAGACCCAGTACTTC CASSLSGQETQYF TRBV7-3 . 13 . TRBJ2-5
TGCGCCAGCAGCCAAGATTCACAGGGCTACGAGCAGTACTTC CASSQDSQGYEQYF TRBV4-3 . 14 . TRBJ2-7
TGCGCCAGCAGCTTGTCTTCGGTCCAGCATCGCACAGATACGCAGTATTTT CASSLSSVQHRTDTQYF TRBV5-1 . 17 . TRBJ2-3
TGTGCCAGCAGTTACATACGGGGCACAGATACGCAGTATTTT CASSYIRGTDTQYF TRBV27 . 14 . TRBJ2-3
TGTGCCACCAGCAGAGGACATAGCACAGATACGCAGTATTTT CATSRGHSTDTQYF TRBV15 . 14 . TRBJ2-3
TGCGCCAGCAGCTTGGTCCCCAGGGGTCAAGGGGAGACCCAGTACTTC CASSLVPRGQGETQYF TRBV5-1 . 16 . TRBJ2-5
TGCAGCGTTCACAGGGTGTTGGGCACTGAAGCTTTCTTT CSVHRVLGTEAFF TRBV29-1 . 13 . TRBJ1-1
TGCGCCAGCAGCCAAGTTCGTGGGAGGGGAGACTACGAGCAGTACTTC CASSQVRGRGDYEQYF TRBV4-3 . 16 TRBD2 TRBJ2-7
TGTGCCAGCAGCCCATATTACAGGGGATCAGATGAGCAGTTCTTC CASSPYYRGSDEQFF TRBV7-9 . 15 TRBD1 TRBJ2-1
TGTGCCAGTAGTATAGCAGGGACCAACTACGAGCAGTACTTC CASSIAGTNYEQYF TRBV19 . 14 . TRBJ2-7
TGTGCCAGCAGCGTTAGGGGGCCTGGGGCCAACGTCCTGACTTTC CASSVRGPGANVLTF TRBV9 . 15 TRBD1 TRBJ2-6
TGCGCCAGCAGCTCCATAGCGGGAGGGCCCAGGGAAGAGCAGTACTTC CASSSIAGGPREEQYF TRBV5-1 . 16 TRBD2 TRBJ2-7
TGTGCCTGGGATCGACAGGGGCTGAATCAGCCCCAGCATTTT CAWDRQGLNQPQHF TRBV30 . 14 TRBD1 TRBJ1-5
TGTGCCAGCAGCCAGCGGACAGGGATAAACGAAAAACTGTTTTTT CASSQRTGINEKLFF TRBV14 . 15 TRBD1 TRBJ1-4